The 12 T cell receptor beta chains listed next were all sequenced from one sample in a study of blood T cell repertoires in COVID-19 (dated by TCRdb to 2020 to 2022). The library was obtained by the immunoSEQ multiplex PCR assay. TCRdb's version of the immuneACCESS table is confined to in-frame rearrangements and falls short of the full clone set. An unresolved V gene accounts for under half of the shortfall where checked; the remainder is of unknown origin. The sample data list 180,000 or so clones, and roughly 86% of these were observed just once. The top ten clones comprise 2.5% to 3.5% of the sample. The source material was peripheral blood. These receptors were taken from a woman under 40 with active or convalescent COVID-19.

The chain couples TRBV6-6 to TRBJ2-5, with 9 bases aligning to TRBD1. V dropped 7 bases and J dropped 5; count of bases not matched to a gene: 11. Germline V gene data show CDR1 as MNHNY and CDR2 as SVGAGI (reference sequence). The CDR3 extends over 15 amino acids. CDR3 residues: CASTYGDRAVETQYF. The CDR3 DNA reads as TGTGCCAGCACCTACGGGGACAGGGCTGTGGAGACCCAGTACTTC.

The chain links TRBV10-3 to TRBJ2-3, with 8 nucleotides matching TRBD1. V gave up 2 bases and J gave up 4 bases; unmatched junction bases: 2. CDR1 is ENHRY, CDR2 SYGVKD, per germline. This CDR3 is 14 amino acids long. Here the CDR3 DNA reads TGTGCCATCAGTGAGAGCAGGGGGCCAGATACGCAGTATTTT. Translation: CAISESRGPDTQYF.

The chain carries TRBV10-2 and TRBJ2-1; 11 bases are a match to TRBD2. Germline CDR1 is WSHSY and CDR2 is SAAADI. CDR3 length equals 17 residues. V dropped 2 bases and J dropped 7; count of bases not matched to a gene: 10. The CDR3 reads CASSESTSGREWNEQFF. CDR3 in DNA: TGCGCCAGCAGTGAGAGTACTAGCGGGAGAGAGTGGAATGAGCAGTTCTTC.

The DNA for the CDR3 is TGTGCCAGCAGTGGATTACAGGGGATGGGCACTGAAGCTTTCTTT. This encodes CASSGLQGMGTEAFF. The chain carries TRBV2 and TRBJ1-1; 7 nucleotides align to TRBD1. Germline CDR1 reads SNHLY; CDR2 reads FYNNEI. CDR3 length equals 15 residues. The junction had 9 bases not matched to a gene; V was cut back by 4 bases and J by 4 bases.

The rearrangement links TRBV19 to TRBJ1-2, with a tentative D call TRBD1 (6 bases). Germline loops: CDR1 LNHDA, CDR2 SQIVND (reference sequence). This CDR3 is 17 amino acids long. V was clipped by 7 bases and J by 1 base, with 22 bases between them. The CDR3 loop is CASTTGSVGEFNYGYTF. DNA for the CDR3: TGTGCCAGTACTACAGGGTCTGTGGGCGAGTTTAACTATGGCTACACCTTC. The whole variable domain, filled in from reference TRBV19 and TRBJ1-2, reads DGGITQSPKYLFRKEGQNVTLSCEQNLNHDAMYWYRQDPGQGLRLIYYSQIVNDFQKGDIAEGYSVSREKKESFPLTVTSAQKNPTAFYLCASTTGSVGEFNYGYTFGSGTRLTVV.

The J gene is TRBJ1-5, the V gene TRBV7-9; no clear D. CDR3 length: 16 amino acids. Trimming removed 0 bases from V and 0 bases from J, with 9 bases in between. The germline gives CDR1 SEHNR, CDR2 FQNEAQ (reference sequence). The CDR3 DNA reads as TGTGCCAGCAGCTTAGCGGGAGGGTCTAGCAATCAGCCCCAGCATTTT. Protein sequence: CASSLAGGSSNQPQHF.

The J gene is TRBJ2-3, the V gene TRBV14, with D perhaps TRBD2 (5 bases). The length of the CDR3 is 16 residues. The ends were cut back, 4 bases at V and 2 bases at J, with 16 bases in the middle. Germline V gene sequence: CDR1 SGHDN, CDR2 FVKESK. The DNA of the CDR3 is TGTGCCAGCAGCCCCCGAGGACTCTCCGTCACAGATACGCAGTATTTT. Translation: CASSPRGLSVTDTQYF. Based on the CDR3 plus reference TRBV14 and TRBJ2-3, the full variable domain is EAGVTQFPSHSVIEKGQTVTLRCDPISGHDNLYWYRRVMGKEIKFLLHFVKESKQDESGMPNNRFLAERTGGTYSTLKVQPAELEDSGVYFCASSPRGLSVTDTQYFGPGTRLTVL.

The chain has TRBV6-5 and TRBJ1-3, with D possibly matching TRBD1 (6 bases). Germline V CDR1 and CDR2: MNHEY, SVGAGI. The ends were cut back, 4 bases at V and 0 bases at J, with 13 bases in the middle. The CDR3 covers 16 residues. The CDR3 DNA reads TGTGCCAGCAGTTCCAAGACAGGAGGCTCTGGAAACACCATATATTTT. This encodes CASSSKTGGSGNTIYF.

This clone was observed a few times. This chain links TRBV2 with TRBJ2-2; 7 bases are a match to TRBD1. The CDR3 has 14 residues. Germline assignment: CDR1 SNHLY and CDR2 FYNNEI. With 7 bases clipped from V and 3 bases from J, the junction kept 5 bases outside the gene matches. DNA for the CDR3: TGTGCCAGCATAGACAGGGATTACACCGGGGAGCTGTTTTTT. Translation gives CASIDRDYTGELFF.

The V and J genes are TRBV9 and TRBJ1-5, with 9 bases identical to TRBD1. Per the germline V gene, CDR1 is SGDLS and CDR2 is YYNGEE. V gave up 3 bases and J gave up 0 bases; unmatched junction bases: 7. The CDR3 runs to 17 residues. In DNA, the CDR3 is TGTGCCAGCAGCGAGGGACAGGGAATTTATAGCAATCAGCCCCAGCATTTT. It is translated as CASSEGQGIYSNQPQHF. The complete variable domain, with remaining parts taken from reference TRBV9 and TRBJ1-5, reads DSGVTQTPKHLITATGQRVTLRCSPRSGDLSVYWYQQSLDQGLQFLIQYYNGEERAKGNILERFSAQQFPDLHSELNLSSLELGDSALYFCASSEGQGIYSNQPQHFGDGTRLSIL.

The CDR3 protein is CASSLESQGDYEQYF. In DNA, the CDR3 is TGTGCCAGCAGCTTAGAGTCTCAGGGTGACTACGAGCAGTACTTC. This chain joins TRBV7-6 and TRBJ2-7; a possible D gene is TRBD1 (5 bases). CDR1 is SGHVS, CDR2 FNYEAQ, per germline. V was clipped by 1 base and J by 3 bases, with 13 bases between them. The CDR3 is 15 residues long.

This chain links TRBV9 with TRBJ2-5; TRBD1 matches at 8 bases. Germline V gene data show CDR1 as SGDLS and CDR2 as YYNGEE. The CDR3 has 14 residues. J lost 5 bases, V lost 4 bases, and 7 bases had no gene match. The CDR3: CASSPDRGRETQYF. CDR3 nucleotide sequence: TGTGCCAGCAGCCCCGACAGGGGACGGGAGACCCAGTACTTC.